This section outlines one T cell receptor beta chain sequence together with its context. This entry belongs to a study of blood T cell repertoires in COVID-19. Across the study: Specimens from acute and convalescent COVID-19 originated in the United States, Italy and Spain. Sample material is recorded as cDNA or gDNA derived from T cells, B-cell-depleted T cells, or PBMCs.

The J segment lost 7 bases and the V segment lost 2 bases, leaving 9 bases of the junction unmatched. The CDR3 consists of 16 residues. From germline, CDR1 is LNHDA and CDR2 SQIVND (reference sequence). The method was immunoSEQ multiplex PCR; TCRdb's version includes in-frame clones alone and lacks a portion of them. The repertoire holds around 190,000 clones, less than 85% seen once, with under 8.5% in the top ten. The TCR comes from a human donor in a cohort sampled during active COVID-19. Sequences were obtained from peripheral blood. The genes are TRBV19 and TRBJ2-7; TRBD2 matches 12 bases. Here the CDR3 DNA reads TGTGCCAGTAGTATAATGGGGACTAGCGGGCCCGAGGAGCAGTACTTC. Its protein is CASSIMGTSGPEEQYF.